What follows is one T cell receptor (beta chain) and its context. In its sample, this clone was seen a few times. Its antigen is not yet known. The record has no base qualities; no much larger clone is one base away. The source of the sample is a study of blood T cell repertoires in COVID-19 (dated by TCRdb to the early 2020s). Background on the whole study: Samples covering the acute and convalescent phases of COVID-19 were provided by collaborators in the United States, Italy and Spain. The material from the prospective study consisted of cDNA or gDNA derived from T cells, B-cell-depleted T cells, or PBMCs. The dataset comprised deeply sampled blood TCRbeta repertoires from subjects exposed to, actively infected with, or recovered from COVID-19. The repertoires were released in a freely available public database intended as a resource for research on the immune response to SARS-CoV-2. Samples were obtained from the ongoing ImmuneRACE study (first 160 participants) and from about 1,300 subjects provided by 6 global collaborators. Sample metadata almost always included a de-identified subject ID, COVID-19 status, age in years and sex. HLA class I and class II types, where available, came from metadata supplied by the sample provider rather than from assay-based typing.

The paper's findings and limits, for the study overall: The amount of clinical and demographic metadata varied by source and participant and was provided uncurated.

Each collaborating institution followed its own protocols to collect whole blood in K2EDTA tubes. For TCRbeta analysis, collaborator samples were shipped as frozen whole blood, as isolated PBMCs, or as DNA extracted from either sample type. CDR1 MNHEY and CDR2 SVGEGT are derived from the germline V gene. The CDR3, from cysteine to phenylalanine, totals 14 residues. The only DNA kept is the CDR3, 42 bases in frame from the first base. V trim: 3 bases; J trim: 1 base; unmatched bases: 3. The immunoSEQ Assay, a bias-controlled multiplex PCR, was used to amplify TCRbeta CDR3 regions from genomic DNA. The authors' pipeline ran thus. The number of nucleated cells in each sample was estimated from the amplification of reference gene primers within the assay. Sequence reads were collapsed and filtered to measure the absolute abundance of every unique TCRbeta CDR3 rearrangement. Productive Simpson clonality was computed per sample as the square root of Simpson's diversity index over productive rearrangements. TCRdb retrieved this table from immuneACCESS and kept in-frame rearrangements only. Not all clones are present; in checked studies, unresolved V genes account for under half, and no reason is known for the remainder. That table supplies the V and J calls and clone size; D and trimming were determined from the DNA. For this sample the table gives 9,500 to 12,000 clones, of which around 90% were detected only once. The ten largest clones represent roughly 24% of the sample.

The V and J segments used are TRBV6-2 or TRBV6-3 and TRBJ2-7; 7 bases in the middle match TRBD2. Sequencing was carried out using peripheral blood. The clonotype originates from a man aged 25 to 40 with active or convalescent COVID-19. This receptor has the CDR3 CASSYTSESYEQYF. In nucleotide form, the sequence is TGTGCCAGCAGTTATACTAGCGAATCCTACGAGCAGTACTTC.